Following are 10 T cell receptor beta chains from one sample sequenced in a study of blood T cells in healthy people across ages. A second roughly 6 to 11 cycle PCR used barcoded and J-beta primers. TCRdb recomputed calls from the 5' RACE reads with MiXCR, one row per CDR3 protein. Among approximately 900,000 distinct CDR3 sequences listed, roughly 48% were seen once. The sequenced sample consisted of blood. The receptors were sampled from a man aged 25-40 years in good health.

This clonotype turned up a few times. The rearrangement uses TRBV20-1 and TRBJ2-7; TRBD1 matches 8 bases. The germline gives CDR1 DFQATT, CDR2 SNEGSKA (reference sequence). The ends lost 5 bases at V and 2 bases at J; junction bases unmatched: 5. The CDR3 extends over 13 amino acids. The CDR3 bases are TGCAGTGCTCTGATGGACAGGGCCTACGAGCAGTACTTC. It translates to CSALMDRAYEQYF.

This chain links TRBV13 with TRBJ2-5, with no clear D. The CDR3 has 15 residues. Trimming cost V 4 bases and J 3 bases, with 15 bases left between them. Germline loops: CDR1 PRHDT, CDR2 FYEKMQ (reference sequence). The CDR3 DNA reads TGTGCCAGCAGCTCACGGCGTCCAGGTGAAGAGACCCAGTACTTC. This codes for CASSSRRPGEETQYF.

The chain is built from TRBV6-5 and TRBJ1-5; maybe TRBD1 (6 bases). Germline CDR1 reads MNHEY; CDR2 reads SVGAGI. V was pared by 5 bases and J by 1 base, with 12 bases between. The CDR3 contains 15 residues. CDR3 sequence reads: CASSHRQASNQPQHF. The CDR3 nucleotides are TGTGCCAGCAGTCACCGACAGGCCAGCAATCAGCCCCAGCATTTT.

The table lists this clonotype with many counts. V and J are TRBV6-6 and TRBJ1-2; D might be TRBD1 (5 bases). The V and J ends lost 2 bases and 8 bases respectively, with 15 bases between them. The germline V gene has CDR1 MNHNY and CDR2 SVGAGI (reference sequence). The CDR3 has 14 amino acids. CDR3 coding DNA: TGTGCCAGCAGTTACGGGACCCTATCGAGGGGCTACACCTTC. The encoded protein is CASSYGTLSRGYTF.

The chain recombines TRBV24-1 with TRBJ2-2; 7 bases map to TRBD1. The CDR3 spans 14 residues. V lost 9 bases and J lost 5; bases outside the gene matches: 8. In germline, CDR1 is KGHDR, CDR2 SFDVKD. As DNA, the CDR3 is TGTGCCACCGGTACCCACAGGGGAACCGGGGAGCTGTTTTTT. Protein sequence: CATGTHRGTGELFF.

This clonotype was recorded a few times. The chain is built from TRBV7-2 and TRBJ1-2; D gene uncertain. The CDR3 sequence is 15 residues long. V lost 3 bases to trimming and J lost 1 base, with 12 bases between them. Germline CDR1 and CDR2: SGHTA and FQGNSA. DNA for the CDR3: TGTGCCAGCAGCTTCCCAGGAGACCTTAACTATGGCTACACCTTC. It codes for CASSFPGDLNYGYTF.

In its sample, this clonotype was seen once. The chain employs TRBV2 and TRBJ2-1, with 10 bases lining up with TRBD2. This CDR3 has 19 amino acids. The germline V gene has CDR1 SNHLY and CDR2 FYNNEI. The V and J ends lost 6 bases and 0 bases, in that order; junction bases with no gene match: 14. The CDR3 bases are TGTGCCAGCAGGCAATTTGCTAGCGGGGGTTTTAGCTCCTACAATGAGCAGTTCTTC. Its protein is CASRQFASGGFSSYNEQFF.

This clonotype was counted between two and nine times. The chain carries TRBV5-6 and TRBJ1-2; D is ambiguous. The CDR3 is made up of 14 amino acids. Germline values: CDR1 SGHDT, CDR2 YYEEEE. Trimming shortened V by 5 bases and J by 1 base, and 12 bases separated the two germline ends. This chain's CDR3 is CASSPLRVNYGYTF. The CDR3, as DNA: TGTGCCAGCAGTCCTCTACGGGTTAACTATGGCTACACCTTC.

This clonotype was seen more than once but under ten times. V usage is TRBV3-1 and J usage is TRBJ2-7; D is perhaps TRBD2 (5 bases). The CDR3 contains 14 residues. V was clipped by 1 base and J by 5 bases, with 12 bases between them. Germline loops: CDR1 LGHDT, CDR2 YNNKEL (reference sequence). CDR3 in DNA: TGTGCCAGCAGCCAAGTAGGCGGGCTGGACGAGCAGTACTTC. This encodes CASSQVGGLDEQYF.

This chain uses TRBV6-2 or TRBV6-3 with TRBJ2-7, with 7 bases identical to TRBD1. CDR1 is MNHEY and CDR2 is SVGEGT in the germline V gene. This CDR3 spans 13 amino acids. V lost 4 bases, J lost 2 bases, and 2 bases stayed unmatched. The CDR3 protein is CASSWGQTYEQYF. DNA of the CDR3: TGTGCCAGCAGTTGGGGACAGACCTACGAGCAGTACTTC.